This T cell receptor beta chain was recovered during a study of blood T cell repertoires in COVID-19. On the study more broadly: Collection of acute and convalescent COVID-19 samples took place in the United States, Italy and Spain.

Original processing notes: For nucleated cells, counts were estimated from reference gene primer amplification. TCRdb keeps only in-frame clones here, not all; method: immunoSEQ multiplex PCR. V and J calls and clone size are as listed in that table; D and trimming were resolved from the DNA. The repertoire holds some 110,000 clones, with less than 85% as singletons. Germline trimming cut 0 bases from V and 3 bases from J; bases unmatched to any gene: 2. Per the germline V gene, CDR1 is SGHRS and CDR2 is YFSETQ. This CDR3 contains 15 residues. The origin of this receptor is a man under 40 with acute or convalescent COVID-19. The chain combines TRBV5-1 with TRBJ2-3; 9 nucleotides agree with TRBD1. The sequenced material came from peripheral blood. In DNA form, the CDR3 reads TGCGCCAGCAGCTTGGAGGGACAGGGAACAGATACGCAGTATTTT. Residues: CASSLEGQGTDTQYF.